These 15 T cell receptor beta chains were all obtained from the same sample, sequenced in a study of T cell responses to AZD1222 COVID-19 vaccine. Assay used: immunoSEQ multiplex PCR; TCRdb lists only in-frame clones, some missing. The repertoire consists of some 110,000 clones, with 90% occurring once and the leading ten covering under 8.5%. The sequenced sample was peripheral blood, obtained 28 days after the second AZD1222 dose. These receptors originate from an adult who received the AZD1222 COVID-19 vaccine.

The V call is TRBV19, the J call TRBJ2-3; 11 bases are a match to TRBD2. The CDR3 length is 19 residues. The J segment lost 3 bases and the V segment lost 1 base, leaving 12 bases of the junction unmatched. From germline, CDR1 is LNHDA and CDR2 SQIVND (reference sequence). For the CDR3, the DNA is TGTGCCAGTAGTATAGCCAATAGCGGGGGGGAACATTTAACAGATACGCAGTATTTT. It encodes CASSIANSGGEHLTDTQYF. Variable domain in full (rest from reference TRBV19 and TRBJ2-3): DGGITQSPKYLFRKEGQNVTLSCEQNLNHDAMYWYRQDPGQGLRLIYYSQIVNDFQKGDIAEGYSVSREKKESFPLTVTSAQKNPTAFYLCASSIANSGGEHLTDTQYFGPGTRLTVL.

This clone was observed a single time. This chain uses TRBV18 with TRBJ2-2; 8 bases are shared with TRBD2. The CDR3 spans 17 residues. The J segment lost 5 bases and the V segment lost 3 bases, leaving 11 bases of the junction unmatched. The germline V gene encodes CDR1 KGHSH and CDR2 LQKENI. The chain's CDR3 is CASSPNSGGRGTGELFF. The DNA of the CDR3 is TGTGCCAGCTCACCGAACAGCGGGGGACGAGGGACCGGGGAGCTGTTTTTT. The whole variable domain, filled in from reference TRBV18 and TRBJ2-2, reads NAGVMQNPRHLVRRRGQEARLRCSPMKGHSHVYWYRQLPEEGLKFMVYLQKENIIDESGMPKERFSAEFPKEGPSILRIQQVVRGDSAAYFCASSPNSGGRGTGELFFGEGSRLTVL.

The gene calls are TRBV5-1 and TRBJ1-2; possible D gene TRBD1, 5 bases. Germline V gives CDR1 SGHRS, CDR2 YFSETQ. This CDR3 is built from 13 residues. V was pared by 4 bases and J by 6 bases, with 13 bases between. The CDR3 protein is CASSGTYRHGYTF. CDR3 nucleotide sequence: TGCGCCAGCAGCGGGACCTACCGTCATGGCTACACCTTC.

This chain connects TRBV25-1 to TRBJ2-5; no definite D call. The CDR3 spans 14 residues. Trimming pared 4 bases from V and 2 bases from J, leaving 11 bases between. Germline CDR1 is MGHDK and CDR2 is SYGVNS. The CDR3 reads CASSVRARQETQYF. For the CDR3, the DNA is TGTGCCAGCAGTGTCCGGGCCAGACAAGAGACCCAGTACTTC.

The genes are TRBV12-3 or TRBV12-4 and TRBJ2-5; D tentatively fits TRBD1 or TRBD2 (5 bases each). Trimming left V 7 bases short and J 5 bases short, with 14 bases between. CDR3 length: 13 amino acids. The CDR3 here is CASTQWGRETQYF. CDR3 bases: TGTGCCAGCACCCAGTGGGGACGGGAGACCCAGTACTTC.

This sequence joins TRBV11-3 and TRBJ2-7, with 8 bases identical to TRBD1. V shed 5 bases, J shed 0 bases, and the junction held 15 bases outside the gene matches. The CDR3 runs 18 residues. CDR1 is SGHNT and CDR2 is YENEEA in the germline V gene. The CDR3 region is CASSLNRGYQSLSYEQYF. CDR3 in DNA: TGTGCCAGCAGCCTGAACAGGGGGTACCAAAGCCTCTCCTACGAGCAGTACTTC.

V is TRBV3-1 (or the pseudogene TRBV3-2) and J is TRBJ1-3, with D possibly matching TRBD1 (5 bases). The germline gives CDR1 LGHDT, CDR2 YNNKEL (reference sequence). V lost 2 bases and J lost 4, with 12 bases in between. The CDR3 contains 15 residues. Here the CDR3 DNA reads TGTGCCAGCAGCCAACCTGAGGGGACCGGAAACACCATATATTTT. This codes for CASSQPEGTGNTIYF.

The V call is TRBV5-1, the J call TRBJ2-5; D is unclear. CDR3 length: 15 amino acids. Per germline, CDR1 SGHRS and CDR2 YFSETQ. The V and J ends lost 3 bases and 1 base respectively, with 13 bases between them. The CDR3 protein is CASSSGVGSQETQYF. CDR3 nucleotide sequence: TGCGCCAGCAGCTCGGGTGTGGGCAGCCAAGAGACCCAGTACTTC.

This chain connects TRBV20-1 to TRBJ1-5; the D gene is possibly TRBD1 (5 bases). This CDR3 has 17 residues. The ends were cut back, 3 bases at V and 0 bases at J, with 18 bases in the middle. Germline V lookup: CDR1 DFQATT, CDR2 SNEGSKA (reference sequence). In nucleotides, the CDR3 is TGCAGTGCTAGTTCCGGACGGGGGATCTATAGCAATCAGCCCCAGCATTTT. Translating gives CSASSGRGIYSNQPQHF.

This rearrangement joins TRBV5-6 to TRBJ2-5; 8 bases fit TRBD2. Germline V CDR1 and CDR2: SGHDT, YYEEEE. V gave up 5 bases and J gave up 6 bases; unmatched junction bases: 6. CDR3 length: 13 residues. The CDR3 nucleotides are TGTGCCAGCAGTACGGCGGGGGGCAAGACCCAGTACTTC. This encodes CASSTAGGKTQYF.

The rearrangement links TRBV6-5 to TRBJ1-2, with D possibly TRBD1 on 5 matching bases. The CDR3 is 15 residues long. Trimming stripped 0 bases from V and 4 bases from J, with 12 bases between. The germline gives CDR1 MNHEY, CDR2 SVGAGI. The CDR3 here is CASSYSHPGSYGYTF. The CDR3 coding sequence is TGTGCCAGCAGTTACTCGCACCCAGGGTCCTATGGCTACACCTTC.

This chain links TRBV5-6 with TRBJ2-5; 10 nucleotides line up with TRBD2. Germline-derived CDR1 and CDR2 are SGHDT and YYEEEE. V gave up 1 base and J gave up 3 bases; unmatched junction bases: 3. The CDR3 runs to 15 residues. The CDR3 region has the DNA TGTGCCAGCAGCTTGCCTAGCGGGGGAGAAGAGACCCAGTACTTC. It specifies CASSLPSGGEETQYF.

The chain uses TRBV5-1 and TRBJ2-6; TRBD2 agrees at 8 bases. Germline CDR1 SGHRS, CDR2 YFSETQ. Trimming at V came to 0 bases and at J to 3 bases, leaving 8 bases not matched to a gene. This CDR3 is built from 18 residues. Here the CDR3 DNA reads TGCGCCAGCAGCTTGGTTCCGGGGGGGCCGGTTGGGGCCAACGTCCTGACTTTC. Its protein is CASSLVPGGPVGANVLTF.

This clone was recorded once. The chain is built from TRBV27 and TRBJ1-5, with D possibly TRBD1 on 6 matching bases. The V gene lost 6 bases and the J gene lost 6 bases, with 15 bases spanning the gap. The germline CDR1 and CDR2 sequences are MNHEY and SMNVEV (reference sequence). CDR3 length: 14 residues. CDR3 sequence (DNA): TGTGCCAGCAGGAGCGGGACAACCCGTCAGCCCCAGCATTTT. The encoded protein is CASRSGTTRQPQHF.

V usage is TRBV5-6 and J usage is TRBJ2-3; 10 bases match TRBD2. V shed 1 base and J 2 bases; nucleotides not matched to a gene: 1. The CDR3 is made up of 15 amino acids. The germline V gene encodes CDR1 SGHDT and CDR2 YYEEEE. The DNA for the CDR3 is TGTGCCAGCAGCTTGCTAGCGGGGGCCACAGATACGCAGTATTTT. It codes for CASSLLAGATDTQYF.